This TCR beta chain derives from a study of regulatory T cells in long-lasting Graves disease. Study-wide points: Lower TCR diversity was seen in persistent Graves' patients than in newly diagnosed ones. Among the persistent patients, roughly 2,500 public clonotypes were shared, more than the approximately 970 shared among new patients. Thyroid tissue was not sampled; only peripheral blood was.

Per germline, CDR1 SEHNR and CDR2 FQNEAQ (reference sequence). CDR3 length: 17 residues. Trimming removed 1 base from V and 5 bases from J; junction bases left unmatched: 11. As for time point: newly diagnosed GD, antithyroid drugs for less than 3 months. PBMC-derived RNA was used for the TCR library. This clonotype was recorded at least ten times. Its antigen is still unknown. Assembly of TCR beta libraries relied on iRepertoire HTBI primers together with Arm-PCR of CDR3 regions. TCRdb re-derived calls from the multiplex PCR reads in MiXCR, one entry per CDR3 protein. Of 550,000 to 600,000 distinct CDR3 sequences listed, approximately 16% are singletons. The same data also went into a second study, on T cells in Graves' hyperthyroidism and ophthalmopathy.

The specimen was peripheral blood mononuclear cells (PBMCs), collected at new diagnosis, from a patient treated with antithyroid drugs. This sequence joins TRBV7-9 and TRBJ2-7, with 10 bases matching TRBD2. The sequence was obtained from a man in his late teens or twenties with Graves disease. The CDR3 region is CASSLEVLAGAGNEQYF. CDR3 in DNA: TGTGCCAGCAGCTTAGAGGTTCTAGCGGGAGCTGGGAACGAGCAGTACTTC.